This T cell receptor (beta chain) was captured in a study of radiotherapy plus CTLA-4 blockade in lung cancer. Notes on this clone: No antigen is known for it.

Study observations and caveats: After treatment with radiotherapy plus ipilimumab, TCR clones that came from the tumor expanded in blood. It was early blood T cell clone dynamics, with interferon-beta, that reportedly best predicted response.

The repertoire was sequenced with immunoSEQ multiplex PCR; TCRdb's copy has only in-frame clones and lacks some. The repertoire includes about 54,000 clones, 70% to 85% of them detected once, and 2.5% to 3.5% sits in the top ten. This receptor was obtained from a human donor with non-small cell lung cancer who had a partial response to radiotherapy plus ipilimumab. The sample consisted of peripheral blood, taken from a patient treated with radiotherapy plus ipilimumab.

The CDR3 region has the DNA TGTGCCAGCAGCCCTAACCCCAACAGGGAGTACGAGCAGTACTTC. Translation: CASSPNPNREYEQYF. V gene TRBV7-9 combines with J gene TRBJ2-7, with D maybe TRBD1 (6 bases). Germline V gene sequence: CDR1 SEHNR, CDR2 FQNEAQ (reference sequence). This CDR3 contains 15 residues. Trimming removed 5 bases from V and 4 bases from J, with 18 bases in between. Filled out from reference TRBV7-9 and TRBJ2-7, the complete variable domain reads DTGVSQNPRHKITKRGQNVTFRCDPISEHNRLYWYRQTLGQGPEFLTYFQNEAQLEKSRLLSDRFSAERPKGSFSTLEIQRTEQGDSAMYLCASSPNPNREYEQYFGPGTRLTVT.